This T cell receptor (beta chain) was recorded in a study of beta chain features in type 1 diabetes. Overall study results and limits: Shorter TCRB CDR3s, moderately but significantly so, were found in Type 1 diabetes patients in all four CD4+ subsets. Patients and controls would share equally any PCR tilt toward shorter templates.

There was one heparinised blood draw per donor, averaging roughly 120 mL. This clone was counted between two and nine times. The antigen remains unidentified. The isolated RNA, all of it, was reverse transcribed, so expressed TCRB transcripts were what got sequenced. Using immunoSEQ multiplex PCR, the repertoire was profiled, and TCRdb retains in-frame clones only, with some absent. The table includes roughly 730,000 clones, 13% detected once. The specimen sequenced was naive CD4+ T cells from blood. The sequence came from a man between 18 and 35 years old with type 1 diabetes.

The CDR3 region is CASSSIPTEGLQYF. In DNA, the CDR3 is TGCGCCAGCAGCTCCATCCCGACAGAAGGGTTACAGTACTTC. The chain recombines TRBV5-1 with TRBJ2-7, with D possibly being TRBD1 (5 bases). Germline lookup yields CDR1 SGHRS and CDR2 YFSETQ. The V and J ends lost 3 bases and 10 bases respectively, with 20 bases between them. The CDR3 totals 14 residues.